This T cell receptor beta chain was captured in a study of identical twins. Trimming removed 4 bases from V and 1 base from J; junction bases left unmatched: 7. Per germline, CDR1 ENHRY and CDR2 SYGVKD. CDR3 length: 16 residues. A universal primer site came from template switching; cDNA carried unique molecular identifiers. TCRdb re-analysed the 5' RACE reads in MiXCR, keeping a single row per CDR3 protein. The repertoire holds roughly 690,000 distinct CDR3 sequences, about 20% seen once, with over 4% in the top ten. This clonotype has more than one count but fewer than ten. Another study also made use of these data, one on T cells expressing NK-cell markers.

The material sequenced was PBMCs. V usage is TRBV10-3 and J usage is TRBJ1-5; 7 bases align to TRBD1. This receptor was identified in a woman aged 18-29 years in good health. The chain's CDR3 is CAISVGGQDSNQPQHF. The CDR3, as DNA: TGTGCCATCAGTGTAGGAGGACAGGACAGCAATCAGCCCCAGCATTTT.